This record concerns one T cell receptor beta chain sequence. Antigen unknown. From the reads, TCRdb called clonotypes with MiXCR, one entry per CDR3 protein. The sample shows 70,000 to 85,000 distinct CDR3 sequences, 35% to 50% of them seen only once. The CDR3 covers 15 residues. Germline V CDR1 and CDR2: MDHEN, SYDVKM. The trim removed 5 bases at V and 8 bases at J, leaving 3 bases unmatched. The record originates from a study of T cell repertoires in cytomegalovirus infection. Looking at the study overall: Recently described HLA-C-restricted plus well-studied HLA-B-restricted CMV epitopes were used.

Findings and limits, study-wide: The study identified carriers of CMV plus the relevant HLA from cumulative public TCR beta family frequency.

The TCR sequence derives from a human donor in good health (CMV status not recorded). Some clones in this sample may be carry-over from other donors' samples. The specimen comprised CD8+ T cells from cultured PBMCs, sampled from culture after CMV antigen stimulation. This sequence joins TRBV28 and TRBJ2-1; 16 bases line up with TRBD2. The CDR3 protein is CASSKGTSGRDEQFF. The DNA of the CDR3 is TGTGCCAGCAGTAAAGGGACTAGCGGGAGGGATGAGCAGTTCTTC. The complete variable domain, with remaining parts taken from reference TRBV28 and TRBJ2-1, reads DVKVTQSSRYLVKRTGEKVFLECVQDMDHENMFWYRQDPGLGLRLIYFSYDVKMKEKGDIPEGYSVSREKKERFSLILESASTNQTSMYLCASSKGTSGRDEQFFGPGTRLTVL.